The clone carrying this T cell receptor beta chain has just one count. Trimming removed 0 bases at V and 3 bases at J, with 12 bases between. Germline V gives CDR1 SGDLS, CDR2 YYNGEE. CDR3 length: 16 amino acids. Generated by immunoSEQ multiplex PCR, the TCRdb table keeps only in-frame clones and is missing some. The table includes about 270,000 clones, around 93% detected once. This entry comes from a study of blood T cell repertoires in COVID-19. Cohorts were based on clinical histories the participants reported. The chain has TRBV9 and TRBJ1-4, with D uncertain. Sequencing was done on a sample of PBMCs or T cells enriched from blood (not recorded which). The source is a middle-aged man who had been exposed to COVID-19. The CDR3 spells CASSVVADTSNEKLFF. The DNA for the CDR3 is TGTGCCAGCAGCGTAGTCGCAGATACCTCTAATGAAAAACTGTTTTTT.